Listed below are T cell receptor beta chains from one sample, sequenced in a study of blood T cell repertoires in COVID-19. Measured with immunoSEQ multiplex PCR; TCRdb has only the in-frame clones, and not every one. The repertoire holds under 350,000 clones, around nine tenths seen once, with 1% to 1.5% in the top ten. The sample taken for sequencing was peripheral blood. The receptors come from a man in his sixties or seventies with acute or convalescent COVID-19. Both conserved end residues are part of each CDR3. The D gene is left open where the match is weak. Rows give clone size only sometimes, using once, few, many, or a class for an expanded clone.

cdr3_aa	cdr3_nt	clone_size	j_call	v_call	d_call
CASSISRQGAGTDTQYF	TGTGCCAGTAGTATATCACGACAGGGGGCCGGCACAGATACGCAGTATTTT	.	TRBJ2-3	TRBV19	TRBD1
CASSLDRVGQPQHF	TGTGCCAGCAGCTTAGACAGGGTTGGTCAGCCCCAGCATTTT	.	TRBJ1-5	TRBV11-2	.
CASSVRTGNTGELFF	TGTGCCAGCAGCGTCCGGACAGGCAACACCGGGGAGCTGTTTTTT	.	TRBJ2-2	TRBV9	TRBD1
CAISESSSGVNNEQFF	TGTGCCATCAGTGAGTCGAGTAGCGGAGTCAACAATGAGCAGTTCTTC	once	TRBJ2-1	TRBV10-3	.
CASSLEIHPSAEAFF	TGTGCCAGCAGCTTAGAAATCCACCCTAGCGCTGAAGCTTTCTTT	.	TRBJ1-1	TRBV7-9	.
CAISESKQGRINYGYTF	TGTGCCATCAGTGAGTCGAAACAGGGGAGGATTAACTATGGCTACACCTTC	.	TRBJ1-2	TRBV10-3	TRBD1
CASSFDPGEKLFF	TGCGCCAGCAGCTTTGATCCGGGGGAAAAACTGTTTTTT	once	TRBJ1-4	TRBV5-1	.
CASSLADRGPYEQYF	TGTGCCAGCAGCTTAGCAGACAGGGGCCCCTACGAGCAGTACTTC	.	TRBJ2-7	TRBV7-2	TRBD1
CASSLARGGSSYEQYF	TGTGCCAGCAGCTTGGCCCGAGGCGGGAGTTCCTACGAGCAGTACTTC	.	TRBJ2-7	TRBV5-4	TRBD2
CASSAGQPGIDEQFF	TGTGCCAGCAGCGCCGGACAGCCAGGCATCGATGAGCAGTTCTTC	.	TRBJ2-1	TRBV7-2	.
CASSLSGLAGLQETQYF	TGTGCCAGCAGTTTGTCGGGACTAGCGGGGCTCCAAGAGACCCAGTACTTC	.	TRBJ2-5	TRBV28	TRBD2
CASSRGQGDYNSPLHF	TGTGCCAGTAGCCGAGGACAGGGAGATTATAATTCACCCCTCCACTTT	few	TRBJ1-6	TRBV19	TRBD1
CASSLTEYGYTF	TGTGCCAGCAGCTTGACGGAGTATGGCTACACCTTC	.	TRBJ1-2	TRBV5-6	.
CASSTRPAGQGYEQYF	TGTGCCAGCAGCACACGACCCGCCGGACAGGGATACGAGCAGTACTTC	.	TRBJ2-7	TRBV3-1/TRBV3-2	TRBD1
CASKGDRANTEAFF	TGTGCCAGCAAGGGAGACAGGGCGAACACTGAAGCTTTCTTT	few	TRBJ1-1	TRBV7-2	TRBD1
CASLAGGRFSDTQYF	TGCGCCAGCCTAGCGGGGGGGCGGTTTTCAGATACGCAGTATTTT	.	TRBJ2-3	TRBV5-1	TRBD2
CASSHPGLAGGNEQFF	TGTGCCAGCTCACACCCGGGACTAGCGGGAGGAAATGAGCAGTTCTTC	.	TRBJ2-1	TRBV18	TRBD2
CASSPQRGEQFF	TGTGCCAGCTCACCTCAGCGGGGTGAGCAGTTCTTC	.	TRBJ2-1	TRBV18	TRBD2
CASSRTGLGAFF	TGTGCCAGCAGCCGAACAGGGCTTGGAGCTTTCTTT	.	TRBJ1-1	TRBV3-1/TRBV3-2	.
CASSRQGTSYNEQFF	TGTGCCAGCAGTCGACAGGGGACCTCCTACAATGAGCAGTTCTTC	.	TRBJ2-1	TRBV6-5	TRBD1
CASSQDLEGQQYF	TGCGCCAGCAGCCAAGATCTGGAGGGTCAGCAGTACTTC	.	TRBJ2-7	TRBV4-3	.
CASSGGTGALATEAFF	TGTGCCAGCAGTGGGGGGACAGGGGCCCTAGCAACTGAAGCTTTCTTT	.	TRBJ1-1	TRBV2	TRBD1